The T cell receptor (beta chain) under discussion was sequenced for a study of T cell repertoires in cytomegalovirus infection. This clonotype was detected many times. One entry per CDR3 protein results from TCRdb running MiXCR on the reads. The sample contains roughly 640,000 distinct CDR3 sequences, approximately 24% of which appear only once. The sequenced sample was CD8+ T cells from PBMCs. The TCR originated in a human donor in good health (CMV status not recorded). Some clones in this sample may be carry-over from other donors' samples.

As DNA, the CDR3 is TGTGCCTCCTCAAGGGGGGCGGGGGCCGTCAATGAGCAGTTCTTC. It encodes CASSRGAGAVNEQFF. V and J are TRBV7-8 and TRBJ2-1, with a weak D call TRBD2 (7 bases). CDR1 and CDR2 from the germline V gene are SGHVS and FQNEAQ. The CDR3 spans 15 residues. The V gene lost 11 bases and the J gene lost 6 bases, with 23 bases spanning the gap. Filled out from reference TRBV7-8 and TRBJ2-1, the complete variable domain reads GAGVSQSPRYKVAKRGQDVALRCDPISGHVSLFWYQQALGQGPEFLTYFQNEAQLDKSGLPSDRFFAERPEGSVSTLKIQRTQQEDSAVYLCASSRGAGAVNEQFFGPGTRLTVL.